The TCR beta chain described here comes from a study of blood T cell repertoires in COVID-19. Study-level information: Acute and convalescent COVID-19 samples came from the United States, Italy and Spain.

The V and J ends lost 0 bases and 5 bases respectively, with 11 bases between them. This CDR3 has 15 amino acids. Germline V lookup: CDR1 SGDLS, CDR2 YYNGEE. Assay: immunoSEQ multiplex PCR; the TCRdb copy retains only in-frame clones and omits some. The sample includes roughly 230,000 clones, roughly 91% of them seen just once. The sequence derives from a young man in a cohort exposed to, infected with or recovered from COVID-19 (not recorded which). The gene calls are TRBV9 and TRBJ2-2; D is uncertain. The sequencing input was PBMCs or T cells enriched from blood (not recorded which). The CDR3 here is CASSVDSRLTGELFF. DNA for the CDR3: TGTGCCAGCAGCGTAGATTCACGTCTAACCGGGGAGCTGTTTTTT. Filled out from reference TRBV9 and TRBJ2-2, the complete variable domain reads DSGVTQTPKHLITATGQRVTLRCSPRSGDLSVYWYQQSLDQGLQFLIQYYNGEERAKGNILERFSAQQFPDLHSELNLSSLELGDSALYFCASSVDSRLTGELFFGEGSRLTVL.